This T cell receptor beta chain was identified during a study of type 1 regulatory T cells. Germline CDR1 and CDR2: SGHDT and YYEEEE. The CDR3 consists of 13 residues. V dropped 4 bases and J dropped 3 bases, with 10 bases sitting between them. This clonotype was picked up many times. Antigen: not known. Using its own MiXCR run on the reads, TCRdb lists one record per CDR3 protein. The sample records roughly 46,000 distinct CDR3 sequences, about 12% being singletons. The sequenced material came from cultured non-Tr1 T cells, either the whole culture or a sorted T cell fraction (not recorded which). This chain joins TRBV5-6 and TRBJ1-2, with D perhaps TRBD1 (5 bases). This TCR came from a human donor in good health. CDR3 sequence (DNA): TGTGCCAGCAGCCCGGGGCCGGACTATGGCTACACCTTC. This gives the protein CASSPGPDYGYTF.